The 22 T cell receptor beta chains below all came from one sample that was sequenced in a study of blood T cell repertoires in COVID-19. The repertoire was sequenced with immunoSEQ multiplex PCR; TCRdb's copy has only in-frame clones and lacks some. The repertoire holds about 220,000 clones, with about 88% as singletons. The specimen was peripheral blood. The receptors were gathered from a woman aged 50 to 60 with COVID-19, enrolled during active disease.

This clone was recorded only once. This CDR3 is CASSWGGAQYEQYF. For the CDR3, the DNA is TGTGCCAGCAGCTGGGGGGGGGCCCAATACGAGCAGTACTTC. The chain links TRBV7-2 to TRBJ2-7; possibly TRBD2 for D (7 bases). There are 14 residues in the CDR3. From germline, CDR1 is SGHTA and CDR2 FQGNSA. V was cut by 4 bases and J by 4 bases, with 14 bases left in between.

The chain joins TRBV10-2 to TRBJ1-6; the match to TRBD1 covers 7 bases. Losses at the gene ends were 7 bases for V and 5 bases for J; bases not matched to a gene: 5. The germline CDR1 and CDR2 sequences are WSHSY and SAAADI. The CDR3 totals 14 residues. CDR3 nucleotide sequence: TGCGCCAGCACTTGGGACAGAGATAATTCACCCCTCCACTTT. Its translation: CASTWDRDNSPLHF.

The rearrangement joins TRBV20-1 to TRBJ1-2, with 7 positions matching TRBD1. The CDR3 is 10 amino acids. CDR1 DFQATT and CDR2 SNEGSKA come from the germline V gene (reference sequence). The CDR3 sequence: CPLTGEGYTF. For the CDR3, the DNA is TGCCCCCTAACAGGGGAAGGCTACACCTTC.

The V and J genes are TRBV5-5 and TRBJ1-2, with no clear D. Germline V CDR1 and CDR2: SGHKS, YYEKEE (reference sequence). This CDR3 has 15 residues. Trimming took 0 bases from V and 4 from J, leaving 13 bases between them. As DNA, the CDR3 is TGTGCCAGCAGCTTGGGAGACGGAGTGGGCTATGGCTACACCTTC. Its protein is CASSLGDGVGYGYTF.

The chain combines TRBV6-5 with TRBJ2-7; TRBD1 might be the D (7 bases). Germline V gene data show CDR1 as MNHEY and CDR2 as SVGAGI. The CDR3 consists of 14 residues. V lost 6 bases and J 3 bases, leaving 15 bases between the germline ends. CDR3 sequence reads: CASSRGVPYYEQYV. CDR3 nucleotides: TGTGCCAGCAGCAGGGGGGTCCCCTACTACGAGCAGTACGTC.

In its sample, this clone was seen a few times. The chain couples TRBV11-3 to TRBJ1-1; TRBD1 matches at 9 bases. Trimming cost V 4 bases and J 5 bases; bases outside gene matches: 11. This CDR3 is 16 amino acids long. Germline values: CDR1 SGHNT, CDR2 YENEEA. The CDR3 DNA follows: TGTGCCAGCAGCTCCGCATTCGGACAGGGGAGAACTGAAGCTTTCTTT. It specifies CASSSAFGQGRTEAFF.

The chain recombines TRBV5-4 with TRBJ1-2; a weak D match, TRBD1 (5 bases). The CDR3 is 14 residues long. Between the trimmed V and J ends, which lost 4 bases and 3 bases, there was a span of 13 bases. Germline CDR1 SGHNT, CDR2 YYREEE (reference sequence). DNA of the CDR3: TGTGCCAGCAGCCTAAGGGGTTCTTACTATGGCTACACCTTC. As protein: CASSLRGSYYGYTF.

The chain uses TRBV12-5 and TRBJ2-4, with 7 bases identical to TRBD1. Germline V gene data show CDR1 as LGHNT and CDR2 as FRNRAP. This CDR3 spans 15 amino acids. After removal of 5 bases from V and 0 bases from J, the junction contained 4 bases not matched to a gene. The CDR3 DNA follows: TGTGCTAGTGGTGGGGGACAGTTAGCCAAAAACATTCAGTACTTC. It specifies CASGGGQLAKNIQYF.

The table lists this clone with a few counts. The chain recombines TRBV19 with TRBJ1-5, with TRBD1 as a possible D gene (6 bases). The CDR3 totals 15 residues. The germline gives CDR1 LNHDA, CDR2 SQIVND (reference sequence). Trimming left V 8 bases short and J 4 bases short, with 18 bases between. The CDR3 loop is CASSLDLRGNQPQHF. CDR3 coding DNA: TGTGCCAGTTCTCTCGACCTCAGGGGAAATCAGCCCCAGCATTTT.

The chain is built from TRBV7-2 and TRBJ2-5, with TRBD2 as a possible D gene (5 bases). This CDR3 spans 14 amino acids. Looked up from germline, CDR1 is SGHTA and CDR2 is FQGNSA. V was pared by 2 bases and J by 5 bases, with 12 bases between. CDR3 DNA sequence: TGTGCCAGCAGCTTATTACGGCGGGCTGAGACCCAGTACTTC. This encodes CASSLLRRAETQYF. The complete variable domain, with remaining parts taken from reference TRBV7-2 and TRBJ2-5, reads GAGVSQSPSNKVTEKGKDVELRCDPISGHTALYWYRQSLGQGLEFLIYFQGNSAPDKSGLPSDRFSAERTGGSVSTLTIQRTQQEDSAVYLCASSLLRRAETQYFGPGTRLLVL.

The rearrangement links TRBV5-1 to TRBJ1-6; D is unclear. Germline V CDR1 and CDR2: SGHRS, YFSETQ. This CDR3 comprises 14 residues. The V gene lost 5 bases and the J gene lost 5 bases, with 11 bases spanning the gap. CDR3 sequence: CASSIGRDNSPLHF. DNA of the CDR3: TGCGCCAGCAGTATAGGGAGGGATAATTCACCCCTCCACTTT.

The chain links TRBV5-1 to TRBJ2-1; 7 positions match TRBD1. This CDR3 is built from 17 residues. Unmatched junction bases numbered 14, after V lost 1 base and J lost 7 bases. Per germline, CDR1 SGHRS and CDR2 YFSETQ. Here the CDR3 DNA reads TGCGCCAGCAGCTTGTCAGTATTAATTGGGACAGTGAATGAGCAGTTCTTC. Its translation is CASSLSVLIGTVNEQFF.

The CDR3 region is CASSQGLGVVTGELFF. CDR3 in DNA: TGCGCCAGCAGCCAAGGTCTCGGGGTGGTTACCGGGGAGCTGTTTTTT. The rearrangement joins TRBV4-3 to TRBJ2-2, with D tentatively TRBD2 (5 bases). This CDR3 is 16 amino acids long. Germline values: CDR1 LGHNA, CDR2 YSLEER. V was pared by 1 base and J by 5 bases, with 14 bases between.

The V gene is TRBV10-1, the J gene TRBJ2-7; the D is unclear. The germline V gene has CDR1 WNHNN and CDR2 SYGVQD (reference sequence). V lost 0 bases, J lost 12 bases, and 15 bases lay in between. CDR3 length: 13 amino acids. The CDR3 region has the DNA TGCGCCAGCAGTGAGTCGGTAAGATCGAGGCGGTACTTC. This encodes CASSESVRSRRYF.

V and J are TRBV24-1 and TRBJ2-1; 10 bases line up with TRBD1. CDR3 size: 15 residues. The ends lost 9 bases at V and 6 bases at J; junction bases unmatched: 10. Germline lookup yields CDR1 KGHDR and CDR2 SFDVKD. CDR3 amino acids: CATSPQGQGTNEQFF. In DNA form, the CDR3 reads TGTGCCACCTCTCCACAGGGACAGGGGACCAATGAGCAGTTCTTC.

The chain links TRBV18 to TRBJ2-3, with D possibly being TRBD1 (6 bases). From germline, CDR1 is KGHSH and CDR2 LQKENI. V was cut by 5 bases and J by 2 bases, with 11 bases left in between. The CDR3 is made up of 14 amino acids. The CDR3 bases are TGTGCCAGCTCAAGACAGGAACCCACAGATACGCAGTATTTT. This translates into CASSRQEPTDTQYF.

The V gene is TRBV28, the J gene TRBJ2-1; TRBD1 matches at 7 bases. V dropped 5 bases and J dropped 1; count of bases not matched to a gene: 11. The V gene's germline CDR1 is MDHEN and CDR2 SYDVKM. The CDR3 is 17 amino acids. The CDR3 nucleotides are TGTGCCAGCAGTCGTAGGGGGCGGGCAGGATCCTACAATGAGCAGTTCTTC. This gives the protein CASSRRGRAGSYNEQFF.

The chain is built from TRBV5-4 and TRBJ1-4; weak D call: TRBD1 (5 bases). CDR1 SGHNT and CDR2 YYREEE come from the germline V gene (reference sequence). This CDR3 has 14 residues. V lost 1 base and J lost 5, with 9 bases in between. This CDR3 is CASSLPGVNEKLFF. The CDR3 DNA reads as TGTGCCAGCAGCTTGCCGGGGGTGAATGAAAAACTGTTTTTT.

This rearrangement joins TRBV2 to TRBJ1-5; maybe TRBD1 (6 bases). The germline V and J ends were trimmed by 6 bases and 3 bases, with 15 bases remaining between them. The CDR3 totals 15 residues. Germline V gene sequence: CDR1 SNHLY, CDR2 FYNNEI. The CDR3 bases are TGTGCCAGCAGGGCCAGGACAGATTACAATCAGCCCCAGCATTTT. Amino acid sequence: CASRARTDYNQPQHF.

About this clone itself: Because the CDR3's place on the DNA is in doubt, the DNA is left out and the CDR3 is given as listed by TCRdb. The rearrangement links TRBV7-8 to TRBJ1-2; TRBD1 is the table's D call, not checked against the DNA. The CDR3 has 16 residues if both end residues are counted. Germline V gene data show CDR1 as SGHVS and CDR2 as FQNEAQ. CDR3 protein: CASSKLFGPGTHGYTF.

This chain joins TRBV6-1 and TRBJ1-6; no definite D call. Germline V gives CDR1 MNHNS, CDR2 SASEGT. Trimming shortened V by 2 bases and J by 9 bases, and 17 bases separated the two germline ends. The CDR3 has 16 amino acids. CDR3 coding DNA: TGTGCCAGCAGTGAACCTCCGGGGTTAGGTAGTTCACCCCTCCACTTT. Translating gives CASSEPPGLGSSPLHF.

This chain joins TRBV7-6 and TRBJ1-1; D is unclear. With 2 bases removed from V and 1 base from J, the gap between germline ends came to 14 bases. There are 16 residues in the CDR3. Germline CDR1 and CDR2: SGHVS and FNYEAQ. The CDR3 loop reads CASSLSRGGRNTEAFF. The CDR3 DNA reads TGTGCCAGCAGCTTAAGTCGGGGAGGGCGGAACACTGAAGCTTTCTTT.